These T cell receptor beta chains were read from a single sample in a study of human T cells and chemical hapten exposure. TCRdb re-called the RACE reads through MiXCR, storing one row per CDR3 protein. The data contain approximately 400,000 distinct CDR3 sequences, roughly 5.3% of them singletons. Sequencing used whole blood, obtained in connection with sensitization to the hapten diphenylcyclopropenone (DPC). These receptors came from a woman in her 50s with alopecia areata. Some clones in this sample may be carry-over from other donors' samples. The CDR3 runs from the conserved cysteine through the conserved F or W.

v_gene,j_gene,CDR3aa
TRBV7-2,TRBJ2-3,CASSFGTSGISTSTDTQYF
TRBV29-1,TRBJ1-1,CSVTPRTGSSEAFF
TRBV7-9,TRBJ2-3,CASSSPLAGVTDTQYF
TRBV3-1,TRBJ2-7,CASRRSGRDEQYF
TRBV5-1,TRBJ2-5,CASSLLRGDEETQYF
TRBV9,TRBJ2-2,CASSVPGTAANTGELFF
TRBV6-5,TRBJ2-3,CASSADRGPTDTQYF
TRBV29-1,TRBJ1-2,CSVGSSTANYGYTF
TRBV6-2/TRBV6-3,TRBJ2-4,CASTRTSGMGGNIQYF
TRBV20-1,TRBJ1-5,CSARDPRGGNQPQHF
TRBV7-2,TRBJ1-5,CASSLDRISNQPQHF
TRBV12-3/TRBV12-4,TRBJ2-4,CASSLSGPGDIQYF
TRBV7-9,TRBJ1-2,CASSEGPSGYGYTF
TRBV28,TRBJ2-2,CASSHGTGELFF
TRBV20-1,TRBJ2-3,CSAPLLSVAGGTDTQYF
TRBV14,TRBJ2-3,CASSQGLAGVDTQYF
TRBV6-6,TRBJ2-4,CASSSYPQGNIQYF
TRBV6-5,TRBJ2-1,CASKRTSGRVDNEQFF
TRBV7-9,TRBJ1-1,CASSSIPRSLEGGVKDTEAFF
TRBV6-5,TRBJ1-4,CASSYSGRGHEKLFF
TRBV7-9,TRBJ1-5,CASSFGEEPQHF
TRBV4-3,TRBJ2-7,CASSQDLGQLPTYEQYF
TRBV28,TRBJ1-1,CASSLFGTGSNTEAFF
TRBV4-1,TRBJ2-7,CASSQDFTGPYEQYF
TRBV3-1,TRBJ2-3,CASRGGGGYTDTQYF
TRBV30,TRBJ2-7,CAWSVGGTYEQYF
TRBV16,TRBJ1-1,CASRLEGQSWGTEAFF
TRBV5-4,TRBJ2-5,CASSPGWQKKETQYF
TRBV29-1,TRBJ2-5,CSVAGTGGRETQYF
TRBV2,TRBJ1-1,CASNAGGLTEAFF
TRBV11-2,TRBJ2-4,CASSYPDLAAKNIQYF
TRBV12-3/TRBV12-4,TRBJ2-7,CASSPPWDRGNEQYF
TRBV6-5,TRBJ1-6,CASSPGFNSPLHF
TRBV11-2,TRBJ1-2,CASSTRRGFSF
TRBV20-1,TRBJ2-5,CSARDRDQETQYF
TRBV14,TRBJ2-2,CASSQDPWRTGELFF
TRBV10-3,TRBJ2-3,CAISDSRSGSTDTQYF